These T cell receptor beta chains were read from a single sample in a study of T cell responses to AZD1222 COVID-19 vaccine. Using immunoSEQ multiplex PCR, the repertoire was profiled, and TCRdb retains in-frame clones only, with some absent. The data show over 45,000 clones, with 70% to 90% seen just once and around 3.9% held by the top ten. The material was peripheral blood, obtained on day 0 of AZD1222 vaccination. Every receptor here comes from an adult in good health. The conserved cysteine and the conserved F or W are not part of the CDR3 here.

j_gene	v_gene	CDR3aa
TRBJ1-5	TRBV19	ASSIRGSNQPQH
TRBJ1-5	TRBV25-1	ASSDGTGGLPQH
TRBJ1-3	TRBV18	ASSPPGPGNTIY
TRBJ1-2	TRBV6-1	ASSERTGLFYGYT
TRBJ2-3	TRBV30	AWSFMPLSVGDTQY
TRBJ1-6	TRBV2	ASRETGSRNSPLH
TRBJ1-1	TRBV5-1	ASSNRDRDMNTEAF
TRBJ1-1	TRBV27	ASSSTQGFGLTEAF
TRBJ2-1	TRBV28	ASSSGTGKYKGQF
TRBJ1-5	TRBV24-1	ATGGQGNQPQH
TRBJ1-5	TRBV9	ASSVGGDSNQPQH
TRBJ2-5	TRBV4-1	ASSGYRGSGETQY
TRBJ2-7	TRBV10-1	ASRWEQGRWEQY
TRBJ2-1	TRBV7-3	ASSLAGGLDNEQF
TRBJ2-1	TRBV18	ASSPGSYNEQF
TRBJ2-1	TRBV5-1	ASSYDRTLAQF
TRBJ2-5	TRBV5-1	ASSSQETQY
TRBJ2-7	TRBV5-5	ASSWLGDSFGEQY
TRBJ1-6	TRBV6-2/TRBV6-3	ASSYRTGNGSPLH
TRBJ2-2	TRBV7-5	ARSLVAGRVF
TRBJ1-2	TRBV12-3/TRBV12-4	ASSPGLNYGYT
TRBJ1-1	TRBV6-5	ASWTVNTEAF
TRBJ1-1	TRBV10-3	AISEGFDTEAF
TRBJ1-2	TRBV29-1	SVEATGRGYGYT
TRBJ2-1	TRBV11-3	ASSPNPNNEQF
TRBJ2-1	TRBV11-3	ASSLGGGSSYNEQF
TRBJ1-3	TRBV28	ASSQGHTYSGNTIY
TRBJ2-5	TRBV14	ASSQALGGQETQY
TRBJ1-2	TRBV5-5	ASSLVSGLSYGYT
TRBJ2-5	TRBV5-4	ASSGDRDRAVETQY
TRBJ2-7	TRBV7-9	ASSLARGFSYEQY
TRBJ1-1	TRBV7-2	ASTLGHQNTEAF
TRBJ1-2	TRBV19	ASSIKINYGYT
TRBJ1-6	TRBV19	ASSKSSYNSPLH
TRBJ2-7	TRBV19	ASRAGAADEQY
TRBJ1-2	TRBV12-3/TRBV12-4	ASSSGDSRGYT
TRBJ1-1	TRBV18	ASSFDLNTEAF
TRBJ2-1	TRBV30	AWSVLRLAEGNEQF
TRBJ2-5	TRBV9	ASSVGNTGPETQY
TRBJ2-1	TRBV7-9	ASSPPSGGSYNEQF
TRBJ1-2	TRBV19	ASSRSGDYGYT
TRBJ1-2	TRBV4-1	ASSPPGGFYAYGYT
TRBJ1-1	TRBV9	ASSPGRGEAF
TRBJ2-5	TRBV7-2	ASSLVRGGQETQY
TRBJ2-7	TRBV7-6	ASSFRGNPFYEQY
TRBJ1-4	TRBV15	ATSKGTTSTNEKLF
TRBJ2-7	TRBV7-9	ASSLTGGMNEQY
TRBJ1-2	TRBV7-9	AGDRELYGYT
TRBJ2-7	TRBV14	ASSHRQGRYEQY
TRBJ1-1	TRBV4-1	ASSQDQRGPARGTEAF
TRBJ2-6	TRBV5-1	ASKNPRTADGANVLT
TRBJ1-4	TRBV5-4	ASSWTGSEKLF
TRBJ1-6	TRBV10-2	ASSVQGKNSPLH
TRBJ1-2	TRBV30	AWRWGQSYT
TRBJ2-5	TRBV10-3	AISTGDQETQY
TRBJ1-1	TRBV7-9	ASRGSSYANTEAF
TRBJ2-3	TRBV21-1	ASSPRADTQY
TRBJ1-5	TRBV7-6	ASSADRGGNQPQH
TRBJ2-1	TRBV5-1	ASSLLPLAGNEQF
TRBJ1-3	TRBV5-1	ASSLELQGTGNTIY